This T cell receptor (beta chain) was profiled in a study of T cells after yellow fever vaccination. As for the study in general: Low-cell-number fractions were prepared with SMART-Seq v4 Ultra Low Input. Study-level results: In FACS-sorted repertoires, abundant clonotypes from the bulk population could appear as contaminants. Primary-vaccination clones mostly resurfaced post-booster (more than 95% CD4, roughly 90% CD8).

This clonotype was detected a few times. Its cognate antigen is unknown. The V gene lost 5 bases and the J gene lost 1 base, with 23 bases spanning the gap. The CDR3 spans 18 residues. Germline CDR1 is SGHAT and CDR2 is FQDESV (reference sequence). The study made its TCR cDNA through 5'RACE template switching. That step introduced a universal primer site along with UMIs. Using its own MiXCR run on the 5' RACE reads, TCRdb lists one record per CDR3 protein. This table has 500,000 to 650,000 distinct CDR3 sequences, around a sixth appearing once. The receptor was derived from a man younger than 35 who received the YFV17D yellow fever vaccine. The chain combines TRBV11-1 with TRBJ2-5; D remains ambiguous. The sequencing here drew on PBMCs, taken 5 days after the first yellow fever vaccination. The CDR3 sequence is CASSPLVRRGGIQETQYF. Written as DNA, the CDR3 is TGTGCCAGCAGCCCACTCGTCAGGAGAGGTGGGATCCAAGAGACCCAGTACTTC.